This is a list of T cell receptor beta chains from one sample in a study of T cell changes during pregnancy in multiple sclerosis. Clones were read by immunoSEQ multiplex PCR, and TCRdb kept only the in-frame ones, dropping some. The sample has about 84,000 clones, over 85% seen once. Sequencing used peripheral blood, obtained in the second trimester of pregnancy. The receptors here all came from a female donor in good health, enrolled as a control in a pregnancy study. The CDR3 runs from the conserved cysteine through the conserved F or W. The D gene is left open where the match is weak. Only part of the rows carry a size: once, few, many, or a class if the clone is expanded.

CDR3 protein: CASSEKTGTAVTQYF
CDR3 DNA: TGTGCCAGCAGTGAAAAGACAGGGACCGCGGTGACCCAGTACTTC
J gene: TRBJ2-5
V gene: TRBV6-1
clone size: .
D gene: TRBD1

CDR3 protein: CASSQVGGQPDLPSSYNEQFF
CDR3 DNA: TGCGCCAGCAGCCAGGTTGGAGGACAGCCAGACTTACCTAGCTCCTACAATGAGCAGTTCTTC
J gene: TRBJ2-1
V gene: TRBV5-1
clone size: once
D gene: .

CDR3 protein: CAISEGLKQETQYF
CDR3 DNA: TGTGCCATCAGCGAGGGACTGAAACAAGAGACCCAGTACTTC
J gene: TRBJ2-5
V gene: TRBV10-3
clone size: .
D gene: .

CDR3 protein: CASRPVAGFSYNEQFF
CDR3 DNA: TGTGCCAGCAGACCCGTAGCGGGATTTTCCTACAATGAGCAGTTCTTC
J gene: TRBJ2-1
V gene: TRBV6-8
clone size: .
D gene: TRBD2

CDR3 protein: CASSPQGSGANVLTF
CDR3 DNA: TGTGCCAGCAGCCCACAGGGCTCTGGGGCCAACGTCCTGACTTTC
J gene: TRBJ2-6
V gene: TRBV7-9
clone size: few
D gene: .

CDR3 protein: CASSQLPGLAGNEQFF
CDR3 DNA: TGCGCCAGCAGCCAACTGCCCGGACTAGCGGGAAATGAGCAGTTCTTC
J gene: TRBJ2-1
V gene: TRBV4-1
clone size: .
D gene: TRBD2

CDR3 protein: CASSLAGGMNTEAFF
CDR3 DNA: TGCGCCAGCAGCTTGGCCGGGGGGATGAACACTGAAGCTTTCTTT
J gene: TRBJ1-1
V gene: TRBV5-1
clone size: once
D gene: .

CDR3 protein: CASSLGGPQETQYF
CDR3 DNA: TGTGCCAGCAGCTTAGGGGGGCCCCAAGAGACCCAGTACTTC
J gene: TRBJ2-5
V gene: TRBV11-3
clone size: .
D gene: .

CDR3 protein: CASSEEKGLAGGKSTDTQYF
CDR3 DNA: TGTGCCAGCAGTGAAGAGAAGGGACTAGCGGGAGGCAAAAGCACAGATACGCAGTATTTT
J gene: TRBJ2-3
V gene: TRBV6-1
clone size: .
D gene: TRBD2

CDR3 protein: CASSLTPGQSMYEQYF
CDR3 DNA: TGTGCCAGCAGTTTGACCCCGGGACAGAGCATGTACGAGCAGTACTTC
J gene: TRBJ2-7
V gene: TRBV27
clone size: .
D gene: TRBD1

CDR3 protein: CASGTGGTEAFF
CDR3 DNA: TGTGCCAGCGGAACAGGGGGGACTGAAGCTTTCTTT
J gene: TRBJ1-1
V gene: TRBV25-1
clone size: .
D gene: TRBD1

CDR3 protein: CASTSQAGGVEQFF
CDR3 DNA: TGTGCCAGCACCTCCCAAGCGGGAGGGGTTGAGCAGTTCTTC
J gene: TRBJ2-1
V gene: TRBV7-9
clone size: .
D gene: TRBD2

CDR3 protein: CASRKDSRETQYF
CDR3 DNA: TGTGCCAGCAGAAAGGACAGTCGGGAGACCCAGTACTTC
J gene: TRBJ2-5
V gene: TRBV2
clone size: .
D gene: .

CDR3 protein: CASSARDRESSPLHF
CDR3 DNA: TGTGCCAGCAGTGCTCGGGACAGGGAATCATCACCCCTCCACTTT
J gene: TRBJ1-6
V gene: TRBV2
clone size: .
D gene: TRBD1

CDR3 protein: CSVVRPLSGGAFF
CDR3 DNA: TGCAGCGTTGTAAGGCCTCTTTCTGGAGGAGCTTTCTTT
J gene: TRBJ1-1
V gene: TRBV29-1
clone size: few
D gene: .

CDR3 protein: CASSESRNTIYF
CDR3 DNA: TGTGCCAGCAGCGAGTCCCGAAACACCATATATTTT
J gene: TRBJ1-3
V gene: TRBV6-1
clone size: .
D gene: .

CDR3 protein: CATSRFPGQGLSETQYF
CDR3 DNA: TGTGCCACCAGCAGATTTCCGGGACAGGGACTGTCGGAGACCCAGTACTTC
J gene: TRBJ2-5
V gene: TRBV15
clone size: .
D gene: TRBD1

CDR3 protein: CASSFTSDSFYEQYF
CDR3 DNA: TGCGCCAGCAGCTTCACTTCGGACAGTTTCTACGAGCAGTACTTC
J gene: TRBJ2-7
V gene: TRBV4-1
clone size: .
D gene: .

CDR3 protein: CASRLAGNTGELFF
CDR3 DNA: TGTGCCAGCAGACTAGCGGGGAACACCGGGGAGCTGTTTTTT
J gene: TRBJ2-2
V gene: TRBV2
clone size: .
D gene: TRBD2

CDR3 protein: CASSIGGTSGYEQYF
CDR3 DNA: TGTGCCAGTAGTATAGGGGGGACTAGCGGCTACGAGCAGTACTTC
J gene: TRBJ2-7
V gene: TRBV19
clone size: .
D gene: TRBD2

CDR3 protein: CASKGQGNTEAFF
CDR3 DNA: TGTGCCAGTAAGGGACAGGGGAACACTGAAGCTTTCTTT
J gene: TRBJ1-1
V gene: TRBV19
clone size: once
D gene: TRBD1

CDR3 protein: CASSLLAGKETQYF
CDR3 DNA: TGCGCCAGCAGCTTACTAGCGGGAAAAGAGACCCAGTACTTC
J gene: TRBJ2-5
V gene: TRBV5-1
clone size: .
D gene: TRBD2

CDR3 protein: CASSQESVLAGETYEQYF
CDR3 DNA: TGCGCCAGCAGCCAAGAAAGCGTACTAGCGGGAGAAACCTACGAGCAGTACTTC
J gene: TRBJ2-7
V gene: TRBV4-1
clone size: .
D gene: TRBD2

CDR3 protein: CAISESREVAGELFF
CDR3 DNA: TGTGCCATCAGTGAGAGTCGGGAGGTAGCCGGGGAGCTGTTTTTT
J gene: TRBJ2-2
V gene: TRBV10-3
clone size: .
D gene: TRBD2

CDR3 protein: CASSQADRWGETQYF
CDR3 DNA: TGCGCCAGCAGCCAAGCTGACAGGTGGGGGGAGACCCAGTACTTC
J gene: TRBJ2-5
V gene: TRBV4-1
clone size: .
D gene: .

CDR3 protein: CASSIGTSGILETQYF
CDR3 DNA: TGTGCCAGCAGCATCGGGACTAGCGGGATTCTAGAGACCCAGTACTTC
J gene: TRBJ2-5
V gene: TRBV9
clone size: .
D gene: TRBD2

CDR3 protein: CASSVQAVPEEQYF
CDR3 DNA: TGTGCCAGCAGTGTACAGGCTGTTCCAGAGGAGCAGTACTTC
J gene: TRBJ2-7
V gene: TRBV6-1
clone size: .
D gene: .

CDR3 protein: CASSGNYEQYF
CDR3 DNA: TGTGCCAGCAGCGGTAACTACGAGCAGTACTTC
J gene: TRBJ2-7
V gene: TRBV28
clone size: .
D gene: .

CDR3 protein: CATSRDGSEKLFF
CDR3 DNA: TGTGCCACCAGCAGAGATGGTAGTGAAAAACTGTTTTTT
J gene: TRBJ1-4
V gene: TRBV15
clone size: .
D gene: .

CDR3 protein: CASSLIPQGGTEAFF
CDR3 DNA: TGCGCCAGCAGCTTAATTCCACAGGGTGGCACTGAAGCTTTCTTT
J gene: TRBJ1-1
V gene: TRBV5-1
clone size: .
D gene: .

CDR3 protein: CASSVASGGELDGEAFF
CDR3 DNA: TGTGCCAGCAGCGTAGCTTCGGGGGGCGAGCTTGACGGTGAAGCTTTCTTT
J gene: TRBJ1-1
V gene: TRBV9
clone size: few
D gene: .

CDR3 protein: CASSPMTGGRATNEKLFF
CDR3 DNA: TGTGCCAGCAGCCCGATGACAGGGGGCCGTGCAACTAATGAAAAACTGTTTTTT
J gene: TRBJ1-4
V gene: TRBV5-5
clone size: .
D gene: TRBD1

CDR3 protein: CASSLNPGVDGYTF
CDR3 DNA: TGTGCCAGCAGCTTGAACCCGGGGGTAGATGGCTACACCTTC
J gene: TRBJ1-2
V gene: TRBV7-2
clone size: .
D gene: .

CDR3 protein: CASRPGGGGEKLFF
CDR3 DNA: TGTGCCAGCAGGCCAGGTGGGGGAGGTGAAAAACTGTTTTTT
J gene: TRBJ1-4
V gene: TRBV6-6
clone size: .
D gene: .

CDR3 protein: CASSLEMGTNTEAFF
CDR3 DNA: TGCGCCAGCAGCTTGGAAATGGGCACTAACACTGAAGCTTTCTTT
J gene: TRBJ1-1
V gene: TRBV5-1
clone size: .
D gene: .

CDR3 protein: CASSFRRWDWASYGYTF
CDR3 DNA: TGTGCCAGCAGCTTCCGCAGGTGGGACTGGGCATCCTATGGCTACACCTTC
J gene: TRBJ1-2
V gene: TRBV21-1
clone size: .
D gene: .

CDR3 protein: CASSQEGRYLNEQYF
CDR3 DNA: TGTGCCAGCAGCCAAGAGGGCAGATACCTGAACGAGCAGTACTTC
J gene: TRBJ2-7
V gene: TRBV14
clone size: .
D gene: .

CDR3 protein: CASSSGLAGVRNEQFF
CDR3 DNA: TGTGCCAGCAGTTCTGGACTAGCGGGGGTCCGCAATGAGCAGTTCTTC
J gene: TRBJ2-1
V gene: TRBV28
clone size: .
D gene: TRBD2

CDR3 protein: CASSLGNRGTGEQYF
CDR3 DNA: TGCGCCAGCAGCTTGGGGAACAGGGGAACTGGCGAGCAGTACTTC
J gene: TRBJ2-7
V gene: TRBV5-1
clone size: .
D gene: TRBD1

CDR3 protein: CASRRPQGFNEKLFF
CDR3 DNA: TGTGCCAGCAGGCGACCACAGGGATTTAATGAAAAACTGTTTTTT
J gene: TRBJ1-4
V gene: TRBV28
clone size: .
D gene: .